This T cell receptor beta chain was sequenced for a study of pediatric ulcerative colitis. Notes on the study in general: All ulcerative colitis patients, but no controls, carried two rectal clonotypes.

Profiled with immunoSEQ multiplex PCR; TCRdb holds only in-frame clones, not every one. The data show about 60,000 clones, 87% seen once. This CDR3 comprises 13 residues. Trimming took 6 bases from V and 4 from J, leaving 12 bases between them. The germline V gene has CDR1 MNHNY and CDR2 SVGAGI (reference sequence). Regarding this clone: What it recognizes is unknown.

This TCR was recovered from a boy younger than 18 who was a control in a study of pediatric ulcerative colitis. This chain links TRBV6-6 with TRBJ1-1, with TRBD1 as a possible D gene (6 bases). Sequencing was performed on blood. The CDR3 DNA reads TGTGCCAGCAGCTACAGGGACCGCACTGAAGCTTTCTTT. This codes for CASSYRDRTEAFF.